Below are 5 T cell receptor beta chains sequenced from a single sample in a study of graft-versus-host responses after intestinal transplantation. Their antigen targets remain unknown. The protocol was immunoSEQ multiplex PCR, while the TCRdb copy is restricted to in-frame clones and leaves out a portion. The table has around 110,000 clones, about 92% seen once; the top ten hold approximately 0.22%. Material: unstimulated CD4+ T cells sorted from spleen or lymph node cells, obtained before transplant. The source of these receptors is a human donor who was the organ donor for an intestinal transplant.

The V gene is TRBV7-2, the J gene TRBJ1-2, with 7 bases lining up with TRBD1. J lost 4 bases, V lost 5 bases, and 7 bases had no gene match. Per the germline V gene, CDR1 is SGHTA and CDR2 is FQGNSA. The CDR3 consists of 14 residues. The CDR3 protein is CASSPLEGAYGYTF. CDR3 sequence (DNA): TGTGCCAGCAGCCCTCTTGAGGGGGCCTATGGCTACACCTTC. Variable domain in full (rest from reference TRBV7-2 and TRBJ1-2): GAGVSQSPSNKVTEKGKDVELRCDPISGHTALYWYRQSLGQGLEFLIYFQGNSAPDKSGLPSDRFSAERTGGSVSTLTIQRTQQEDSAVYLCASSPLEGAYGYTFGSGTRLTVV.

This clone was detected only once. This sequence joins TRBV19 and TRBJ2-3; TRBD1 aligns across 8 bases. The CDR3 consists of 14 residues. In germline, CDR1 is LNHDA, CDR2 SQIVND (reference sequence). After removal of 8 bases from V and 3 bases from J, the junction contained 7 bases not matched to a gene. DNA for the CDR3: TGTGCCAGTCGCGGACAGGGATTGACAGATACGCAGTATTTT. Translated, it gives CASRGQGLTDTQYF.

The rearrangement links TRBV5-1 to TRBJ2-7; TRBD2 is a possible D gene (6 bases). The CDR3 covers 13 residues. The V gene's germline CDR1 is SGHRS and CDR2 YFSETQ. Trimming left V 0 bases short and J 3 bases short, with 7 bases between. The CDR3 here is CASSLGRDYEQYF. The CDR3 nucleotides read TGCGCCAGCAGCTTGGGGCGGGACTACGAGCAGTACTTC.

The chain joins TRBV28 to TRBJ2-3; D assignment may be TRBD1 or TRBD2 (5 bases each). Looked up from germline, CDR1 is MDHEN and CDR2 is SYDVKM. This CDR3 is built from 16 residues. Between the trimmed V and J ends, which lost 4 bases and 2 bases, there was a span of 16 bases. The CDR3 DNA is TGTGCCAGCAGTTCCGCGTGGGGGAGTGACACAGATACGCAGTATTTT. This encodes CASSSAWGSDTDTQYF. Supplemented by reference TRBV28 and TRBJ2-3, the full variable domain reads DVKVTQSSRYLVKRTGEKVFLECVQDMDHENMFWYRQDPGLGLRLIYFSYDVKMKEKGDIPEGYSVSREKKERFSLILESASTNQTSMYLCASSSAWGSDTDTQYFGPGTRLTVL.

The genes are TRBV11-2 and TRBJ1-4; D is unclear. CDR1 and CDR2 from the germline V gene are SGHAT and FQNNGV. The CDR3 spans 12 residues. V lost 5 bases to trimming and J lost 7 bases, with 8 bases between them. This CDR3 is CASSALGEKLFF. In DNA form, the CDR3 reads TGTGCCAGCAGCGCTCTGGGTGAAAAACTGTTTTTT.